Presented here are 19 T cell receptor beta chains from one specimen sequenced in a study of OX40 agonist ivuxolimab in advanced cancers. Assay used: immunoSEQ multiplex PCR; TCRdb lists only in-frame clones, some missing. This sample has 55,000 to 65,000 clones, with more than 80% found just once. The sequenced sample was CD4+ or CD8+ T cells sorted from blood, obtained in a trial of the OX40 agonist ivuxolimab. The receptors here all came from an adult with an advanced solid tumor such as melanoma, head and neck, liver or kidney cancer.

This sequence joins TRBV10-2 and TRBJ2-7, with a tentative D call TRBD2 (5 bases). The CDR3 contains 12 residues. Germline assignment: CDR1 WSHSY and CDR2 SAAADI. V was clipped by 5 bases and J by 12 bases, with 17 bases between them. The CDR3 is CASSPPTSNPYF. The CDR3 coding sequence is TGCGCCAGCAGTCCGCCTACTAGTAATCCGTACTTC.

This chain connects TRBV11-3 to TRBJ2-3; 8 bases fit TRBD2. Unmatched junction bases numbered 5, after V lost 1 base and J lost 5 bases. The CDR3 sequence is 15 residues long. The germline gives CDR1 SGHNT, CDR2 YENEEA. In DNA form, the CDR3 reads TGTGCCAGCAGCTTAGGCGCCGGGGGGGAAGATACGCAGTATTTT. This codes for CASSLGAGGEDTQYF.

J is TRBJ2-3 and V is TRBV7-3; D is unresolved. The V and J ends lost 5 bases and 2 bases respectively, with 17 bases between them. The V gene's germline CDR1 is SGHTA and CDR2 FQGTGA. This CDR3 is 16 amino acids long. CDR3 sequence: CASSPTGRPDTDTQYF. In nucleotides, the CDR3 is TGTGCCAGCAGCCCGACCGGGCGTCCAGACACAGATACGCAGTATTTT.

The chain carries TRBV6-5 and TRBJ2-7, with 7 bases matching TRBD2. The J segment lost 2 bases and the V segment lost 7 bases, leaving 5 bases of the junction unmatched. There are 13 residues in the CDR3. Germline V CDR1 and CDR2: MNHEY, SVGAGI. CDR3 region: CASKIAGPYEQYF. As DNA, the CDR3 is TGTGCCAGCAAAATAGCGGGCCCCTACGAGCAGTACTTC.

This chain links TRBV28 with TRBJ2-5; D not resolved. CDR1 and CDR2 (germline): MDHEN, SYDVKM. The CDR3 runs 12 residues. V lost 5 bases and J lost 3, with 7 bases in between. The CDR3 coding sequence is TGTGCCAGCAGTCTTAGAGAAGAGACCCAGTACTTC. The encoded protein is CASSLREETQYF.

The rearrangement joins TRBV7-9 to TRBJ2-3; D gene ambiguous. Germline loops: CDR1 SEHNR, CDR2 FQNEAQ (reference sequence). V lost 0 bases and J 6 bases, leaving 1 base between the germline ends. CDR3 length: 11 amino acids. The CDR3 DNA follows: TGTGCCAGCAGCTTAGCCGATACGCAGTATTTT. Its translation is CASSLADTQYF.

The chain employs TRBV5-1 and TRBJ2-2; 9 positions match TRBD1. Per the germline V gene, CDR1 is SGHRS and CDR2 is YFSETQ. This CDR3 region has 14 residues. Losses at the gene ends were 5 bases for V and 7 bases for J; bases not matched to a gene: 6. This CDR3 reads CASRLQGANGELFF. CDR3 sequence (DNA): TGCGCCAGCAGATTACAGGGGGCCAACGGGGAGCTGTTTTTT.

V gene TRBV28 combines with J gene TRBJ2-6, with no clear D. Germline V CDR1 and CDR2: MDHEN, SYDVKM. This CDR3 comprises 17 residues. Trimming removed 8 bases from V and 0 bases from J, with 17 bases in between. CDR3 DNA sequence: TGTGCCAGCGCTCCCCCGGGCAGTCCCTCTGGGGCCAACGTCCTGACTTTC. Its translation: CASAPPGSPSGANVLTF.

The chain carries TRBV7-9 and TRBJ1-1; unclear D gene. Trimming removed 5 bases at V and 1 base at J, with 8 bases between. This CDR3 is 13 amino acids long. The germline V gene encodes CDR1 SEHNR and CDR2 FQNEAQ (reference sequence). In DNA, the CDR3 is TGTGCCAGCAGCCCAACAACGAACACTGAAGCTTTCTTT. Amino acids: CASSPTTNTEAFF.

V and J are TRBV6-4 and TRBJ1-2; no clear D gene. Trimming removed 7 bases from V and 1 base from J, with 16 bases in between. From germline, CDR1 is MRHNA and CDR2 SNTAGT. The CDR3 totals 15 residues. The chain's CDR3 is CASKLEKGDNYGYTF. As DNA, the CDR3 is TGTGCCAGCAAACTGGAGAAGGGCGATAACTATGGCTACACCTTC.

The rearrangement uses TRBV19 and TRBJ2-2, with TRBD1 matching over 10 bases. The junction had 9 bases not matched to a gene; V was cut back by 10 bases and J by 4 bases. Germline V gene data show CDR1 as LNHDA and CDR2 as SQIVND (reference sequence). The CDR3 loop spans 15 amino acids. The CDR3 spells CATTRTGGATGELFF. The CDR3 bases are TGTGCCACCACAAGGACAGGGGGTGCCACCGGGGAGCTGTTTTTT.

In its sample, this clone was seen once. The rearrangement links TRBV5-8 to TRBJ2-1; D not certain. Trimming left V 4 bases short and J 10 bases short, with 9 bases between. Per the germline V gene, CDR1 is SGHTS and CDR2 is YDEGEE. This CDR3 comprises 11 residues. CDR3 amino acids: CASSLYREQFF. CDR3 DNA: TGTGCCAGCAGCCTGTACCGGGAGCAGTTCTTC.

The V and J genes are TRBV7-2 and TRBJ2-7; a possible D gene is TRBD2 (6 bases). Between the trimmed V and J ends, which lost 3 bases and 4 bases, there was a span of 13 bases. From germline, CDR1 is SGHTA and CDR2 FQGNSA. This CDR3 contains 14 residues. The CDR3 region is CASSFRDSLYEQYF. The CDR3 nucleotides read TGTGCCAGCAGCTTCCGGGACTCGTTATACGAGCAGTACTTC.

The chain carries TRBV6-4 and TRBJ2-1; D is ambiguous. Germline values: CDR1 MRHNA, CDR2 SNTAGT. Trimming left V 2 bases short and J 4 bases short, with 9 bases between. The CDR3 has 14 residues. The CDR3 protein is CASSDGNRYNEQFF. The CDR3 nucleotides read TGTGCCAGCAGTGACGGGAACCGTTACAATGAGCAGTTCTTC.

V and J are TRBV7-2 and TRBJ2-7; TRBD2 matches at 12 bases. Trimming cost V 1 base and J 6 bases; bases outside gene matches: 4. From germline, CDR1 is SGHTA and CDR2 FQGNSA. The CDR3 is 15 amino acids. The CDR3 DNA follows: TGTGCCAGCAGCTTAGTTGCTAGCGGGAGGGGCGAGCAGTACTTC. It yields the protein CASSLVASGRGEQYF. The full variable domain, with the rest looked up from reference TRBV7-2 and TRBJ2-7, is GAGVSQSPSNKVTEKGKDVELRCDPISGHTALYWYRQSLGQGLEFLIYFQGNSAPDKSGLPSDRFSAERTGGSVSTLTIQRTQQEDSAVYLCASSLVASGRGEQYFGPGTRLTVT.

This chain joins TRBV7-2 and TRBJ2-3; possible D gene TRBD1, 5 bases. The CDR3 length is 15 residues. Trimming cost V 0 bases and J 3 bases, with 10 bases left between them. CDR1 SGHTA and CDR2 FQGNSA come from the germline V gene. The CDR3 here is CASSLAGVGTDTQYF. CDR3 nucleotide sequence: TGTGCCAGCAGCTTAGCAGGGGTGGGAACAGATACGCAGTATTTT.

The chain employs TRBV29-1 and TRBJ1-1, with TRBD1 as a possible D gene (5 bases). The germline V gene encodes CDR1 SQVTM and CDR2 ANQGSEA. The V gene lost 4 bases and the J gene lost 0 bases, with 6 bases spanning the gap. The CDR3 contains 12 residues. The chain's CDR3 is CSVGQMNTEAFF. The CDR3 DNA is TGCAGCGTTGGACAGATGAACACTGAAGCTTTCTTT.

The chain couples TRBV7-2 to TRBJ2-3; no clear D. The V and J ends lost 0 bases and 1 base respectively, with 14 bases between them. The CDR3 sequence is 17 residues long. Germline loops: CDR1 SGHTA, CDR2 FQGNSA. The CDR3 sequence: CASSLASGSTRTDTQYF. As DNA, the CDR3 is TGTGCCAGCAGCTTAGCGTCGGGTAGCACCCGCACAGATACGCAGTATTTT.

The gene calls are TRBV7-2 and TRBJ2-7; D is ambiguous. This CDR3 is 13 amino acids long. Germline V gene sequence: CDR1 SGHTA, CDR2 FQGNSA. V dropped 1 base and J dropped 5 bases, with 9 bases sitting between them. CDR3 sequence: CASSLDLVDEQYF. CDR3 bases: TGTGCCAGCAGCTTAGACCTAGTGGACGAGCAGTACTTC.